Listed below are T cell receptor beta chains from one sample, sequenced in a study of cytomegalovirus exposure and HLA in healthy donors. The table came from immunoSEQ multiplex PCR; TCRdb's copy has only in-frame clones and leaves some out. This sample yields approximately 100,000 clones, of which around 82% are seen a single time; less than 2% belongs to the top ten. The sequenced sample was PBMCs. These receptors all stem from a middle-aged man in good health and CMV-seronegative. The CDR3 runs from the conserved cysteine through the conserved F or W. A D gene is named only where the DNA matches it firmly. Not all rows give a size; the values are once, few, many and, for expanded clones, a class.

abundance: -; j_gene: TRBJ2-2; v_gene: TRBV11-3; d_gene: TRBD2; CDR3aa: CASSSSGGAIGELFF; CDR3nt: TGTGCCAGCAGCTCTAGCGGGGGGGCGATCGGGGAGCTGTTTTTT
abundance: -; j_gene: TRBJ1-2; v_gene: TRBV6-1; d_gene: -; CDR3aa: CASESGAGYTF; CDR3nt: TGTGCCAGCGAGTCGGGAGCTGGCTACACCTTC
abundance: -; j_gene: TRBJ2-2; v_gene: TRBV18; d_gene: -; CDR3aa: CASSTKRTSGTGELFF; CDR3nt: TGTGCCAGCTCCACAAAAAGAACCTCGGGCACCGGGGAGCTGTTTTTT
abundance: -; j_gene: TRBJ1-5; v_gene: TRBV5-6; d_gene: -; CDR3aa: CASSYRDRSNQPQHF; CDR3nt: TGTGCCAGCAGCTACAGGGATCGGAGCAATCAGCCCCAGCATTTT
abundance: -; j_gene: TRBJ1-1; v_gene: TRBV7-2; d_gene: -; CDR3aa: CASSPVMQGGTEAFF; CDR3nt: TGTGCCAGCAGCCCGGTTATGCAAGGGGGCACTGAAGCTTTCTTT
abundance: once; j_gene: TRBJ1-2; v_gene: TRBV28; d_gene: -; CDR3aa: CASTLGGGRNYGYTF; CDR3nt: TGTGCCAGCACCTTGGGAGGGGGTCGGAACTATGGCTACACCTTC
abundance: -; j_gene: TRBJ2-3; v_gene: TRBV28; d_gene: TRBD1; CDR3aa: CASSLYRNRDRDTQYF; CDR3nt: TGTGCCAGCTCGCTTTACCGAAACCGGGACAGAGATACGCAGTATTTT
abundance: -; j_gene: TRBJ1-2; v_gene: TRBV27; d_gene: TRBD1; CDR3aa: CASSLGTGNYGYTF; CDR3nt: TGTGCCAGCAGTTTAGGGACAGGGAACTATGGCTACACCTTC
abundance: -; j_gene: TRBJ2-5; v_gene: TRBV6-5; d_gene: TRBD1; CDR3aa: CASRETGVETQYF; CDR3nt: TGTGCCAGCAGGGAGACAGGGGTCGAGACCCAGTACTTC
abundance: -; j_gene: TRBJ2-3; v_gene: TRBV15; d_gene: -; CDR3aa: CATSRQTGRTDTQYF; CDR3nt: TGTGCCACCAGCAGACAGACAGGACGCACAGATACGCAGTATTTT
abundance: -; j_gene: TRBJ1-2; v_gene: TRBV5-4; d_gene: TRBD1; CDR3aa: CASSWRDRADGYTF; CDR3nt: TGTGCCAGCAGCTGGAGAGACAGGGCGGATGGCTACACCTTC
abundance: -; j_gene: TRBJ1-5; v_gene: TRBV19; d_gene: -; CDR3aa: CASSPVWGDQPQHF; CDR3nt: TGTGCCAGTAGCCCCGTTTGGGGAGATCAGCCCCAGCATTTT
abundance: -; j_gene: TRBJ1-4; v_gene: TRBV30; d_gene: -; CDR3aa: CAWKGFDEKLFF; CDR3nt: TGTGCCTGGAAGGGGTTTGATGAAAAACTGTTTTTT
abundance: -; j_gene: TRBJ1-5; v_gene: TRBV28; d_gene: TRBD1; CDR3aa: CASSSLTGGYQPQHF; CDR3nt: TGTGCCAGCAGTTCCCTGACAGGGGGGTATCAGCCCCAGCATTTT
abundance: -; j_gene: TRBJ2-1; v_gene: TRBV7-3; d_gene: TRBD1; CDR3aa: CASSNQGANEQFF; CDR3nt: TGTGCCAGCAGCAACCAGGGGGCCAATGAGCAGTTCTTC
abundance: -; j_gene: TRBJ2-7; v_gene: TRBV18; d_gene: TRBD2; CDR3aa: CASSPWGRGEDEQYF; CDR3nt: TGTGCCAGCTCACCATGGGGGCGGGGGGAAGACGAGCAGTACTTC
abundance: once; j_gene: TRBJ1-4; v_gene: TRBV6-1; d_gene: TRBD1; CDR3aa: CASSNPGQGEEKLFF; CDR3nt: TGTGCCAGCTCTAACCCCGGACAGGGGGAGGAAAAACTGTTTTTT
abundance: -; j_gene: TRBJ1-2; v_gene: TRBV7-2; d_gene: -; CDR3aa: CASSLQGAGNYGYTF; CDR3nt: TGTGCCAGCAGCTTACAGGGAGCGGGGAACTATGGCTACACCTTC
abundance: -; j_gene: TRBJ1-5; v_gene: TRBV6-6; d_gene: -; CDR3aa: CASNQGKQPQHF; CDR3nt: TGTGCCAGCAACCAGGGGAAGCAGCCCCAGCATTTT
abundance: -; j_gene: TRBJ1-1; v_gene: TRBV4-1; d_gene: -; CDR3aa: CASSQVGEGNTEAFF; CDR3nt: TGCGCCAGCAGCCAAGTCGGGGAGGGGAACACTGAAGCTTTCTTT
abundance: medium-sized; j_gene: TRBJ1-1; v_gene: TRBV2; d_gene: -; CDR3aa: CASCRMNTEAFF; CDR3nt: TGTGCCAGCTGCAGGATGAACACTGAAGCTTTCTTT
abundance: -; j_gene: TRBJ1-3; v_gene: TRBV4-2; d_gene: TRBD1; CDR3aa: CASSNGQGGNTIYF; CDR3nt: TGTGCCAGCAGCAACGGACAGGGGGGGAACACCATATATTTT
abundance: -; j_gene: TRBJ1-5; v_gene: TRBV19; d_gene: -; CDR3aa: CASSIDNGGIRESNQPQHF; CDR3nt: TGTGCCAGTAGTATAGATAACGGGGGGATACGGGAAAGCAATCAGCCCCAGCATTTT
abundance: -; j_gene: TRBJ2-5; v_gene: TRBV19; d_gene: TRBD1; CDR3aa: CASSGGTDTQETQYF; CDR3nt: TGTGCCAGTAGTGGTGGGACAGACACACAAGAGACCCAGTACTTC
abundance: -; j_gene: TRBJ2-3; v_gene: TRBV7-3; d_gene: TRBD2; CDR3aa: CASSKGLAASTDTQYF; CDR3nt: TGTGCCAGCAGCAAAGGACTAGCGGCAAGCACAGATACGCAGTATTTT
abundance: -; j_gene: TRBJ2-3; v_gene: TRBV11-2; d_gene: TRBD2; CDR3aa: CASSLDRGVTDTQYF; CDR3nt: TGTGCCAGCAGCTTAGATCGGGGGGTCACAGATACGCAGTATTTT
abundance: -; j_gene: TRBJ2-7; v_gene: TRBV4-1; d_gene: TRBD1; CDR3aa: CASSPRDRSGSYEQYF; CDR3nt: TGCGCCAGCAGCCCTAGGGACAGGAGTGGGTCTTACGAGCAGTACTTC
abundance: few; j_gene: TRBJ2-1; v_gene: TRBV28; d_gene: -; CDR3aa: CASSLTSRGAQFF; CDR3nt: TGTGCCAGCAGTCTTACCTCTCGGGGGGCCCAGTTCTTC
abundance: -; j_gene: TRBJ1-5; v_gene: TRBV18; d_gene: -; CDR3aa: CASSQNGDQPQHF; CDR3nt: TGTGCCAGCTCCCAAAACGGGGATCAGCCCCAGCATTTT
abundance: once; j_gene: TRBJ1-5; v_gene: TRBV19; d_gene: -; CDR3aa: CASREGGQPQHF; CDR3nt: TGTGCCAGTCGAGAAGGAGGTCAGCCCCAGCATTTT
abundance: -; j_gene: TRBJ2-3; v_gene: TRBV10-2; d_gene: -; CDR3aa: CASSEEADTQYF; CDR3nt: TGCGCCAGCAGTGAGGAGGCAGATACGCAGTATTTT
abundance: once; j_gene: TRBJ2-5; v_gene: TRBV5-1; d_gene: TRBD1; CDR3aa: CASSLWGGQGGETQYF; CDR3nt: TGCGCCAGCAGCTTATGGGGGGGACAGGGTGGAGAGACCCAGTACTTC
abundance: once; j_gene: TRBJ1-2; v_gene: TRBV10-3; d_gene: -; CDR3aa: CAISGDPGGLYGYTF; CDR3nt: TGTGCCATCAGTGGAGATCCGGGGGGGCTCTATGGCTACACCTTC
abundance: -; j_gene: TRBJ2-3; v_gene: TRBV10-1; d_gene: -; CDR3aa: CASSESSQGTDTQYF; CDR3nt: TGCGCCAGCAGTGAGTCGTCGCAGGGAACAGATACGCAGTATTTT
abundance: -; j_gene: TRBJ2-3; v_gene: TRBV5-1; d_gene: -; CDR3aa: CASHAGARDTQYF; CDR3nt: TGCGCCTCCCATGCTGGGGCGAGGGATACGCAGTATTTT